Listed here are 11 T cell receptor beta chains from one sample, sequenced in a study of blood T cell repertoires in COVID-19. Method: immunoSEQ multiplex PCR; TCRdb's copy keeps in-frame clones and lacks some. The sample records more than 300,000 clones, about 83% being singletons. Sequenced: peripheral blood. The receptor source for this set is a woman between 45 and 65 years old with acute or convalescent COVID-19.

This clone was detected only once. The rearrangement links TRBV24-1 to TRBJ2-7, with 10 bases fitting TRBD1. This CDR3 spans 15 amino acids. Germline CDR1 reads KGHDR; CDR2 reads SFDVKD. V lost 6 bases to trimming and J lost 3 bases; unmatched junction nucleotides: 7. In DNA form, the CDR3 reads TGTGCCACCAGTCGCGGCCGGGACAGGGGCTACGAGCAGTACTTC. This gives the protein CATSRGRDRGYEQYF.

The chain has TRBV6-5 and TRBJ2-1, with 8 bases identical to TRBD1. The CDR3 consists of 11 residues. V shed 10 bases, J shed 9 bases, and the junction held 5 bases outside the gene matches. Germline V CDR1 and CDR2: MNHEY, SVGAGI. The CDR3 region has the DNA TGTGCCACCCGGACAGGGTCTGAGCAGTTCTTC. Encoded protein: CATRTGSEQFF.

Note on this clone: At one of its ends the junction is not consistent with the germline gene, which may arise from a read error. The chain has TRBV7-3 and TRBJ2-1, with 7 nucleotides matching TRBD2. This CDR3 is 15 amino acids long. Germline V CDR1 and CDR2: SGHTA, FQGTGA. CDR3 bases: TGTGCCAGCAGCCTAACAGGACTAGTGTCAAATGAGCAGTTCTTC. Its protein product is CASSLTGLVSNEQFF.

The V call is TRBV7-2, the J call TRBJ2-7; D perhaps matches TRBD1 (6 bases). The CDR3 spans 16 residues. The V gene lost 1 base and the J gene lost 4 bases, with 17 bases spanning the gap. In germline, CDR1 is SGHTA, CDR2 FQGNSA. CDR3 residues: CASSLEGVAPSYEQYF. Written as DNA, the CDR3 is TGTGCCAGCAGCTTAGAGGGGGTGGCCCCATCATACGAGCAGTACTTC.

The chain joins TRBV6-1 to TRBJ1-1; unclear D gene. CDR1 and CDR2 from the germline V gene are MNHNS and SASEGT. Trimming cost V 3 bases and J 0 bases, with 11 bases left between them. The CDR3 is made up of 15 amino acids. CDR3 DNA sequence: TGTGCCAGCAGTGACGGCGGCGGGCTGAACACTGAAGCTTTCTTT. Protein: CASSDGGGLNTEAFF.

The chain recombines TRBV11-2 with TRBJ1-1; 9 bases align to TRBD1. The V gene end was trimmed by 1 base and the J gene end by 7 bases; junction bases not matched to a gene: 10. The CDR3 sequence is 16 residues long. Germline lookup yields CDR1 SGHAT and CDR2 FQNNGV. For the CDR3, the DNA is TGTGCCAGCAGCTTAGGCCCGGACAGGGGAGAAAGTGAAGCTTTCTTT. This gives the protein CASSLGPDRGESEAFF.

The V call is TRBV19, the J call TRBJ2-7; D is unclear. The germline gives CDR1 LNHDA, CDR2 SQIVND (reference sequence). V dropped 3 bases and J dropped 0 bases, with 12 bases sitting between them. The CDR3 contains 15 residues. The CDR3 nucleotides are TGTGCCAGTAGTATGTCCCAGCGAAGCTCCTACGAGCAGTACTTC. Residues: CASSMSQRSSYEQYF.

The gene calls are TRBV19 and TRBJ1-6; no clear D. The CDR3 extends over 15 amino acids. Trimming pared 6 bases from V and 7 bases from J, leaving 16 bases between. Germline CDR1 is LNHDA and CDR2 is SQIVND (reference sequence). The CDR3 DNA is TGTGCCAGTAGGCTGATTGTCAGTGCCAATTCACCCCTCCACTTT. Protein sequence: CASRLIVSANSPLHF.

Of note for this clone: In the same sample, other DNA sequences code for this CDR3. This chain links TRBV18 with TRBJ2-7, with a tentative D call TRBD2 (6 bases). The CDR3 contains 15 residues. Germline loops: CDR1 KGHSH, CDR2 LQKENI. The V and J ends lost 3 bases and 2 bases respectively, with 14 bases between them. Here the CDR3 DNA reads TGTGCCAGCTCACCTTCGGCTGGGGGGACCTACGAGCAGTACTTC. This sequence encodes CASSPSAGGTYEQYF.

J is TRBJ2-5 and V is TRBV27; D may be TRBD2 (6 bases). The germline CDR1 and CDR2 sequences are MNHEY and SMNVEV (reference sequence). The V end lost 5 bases, the J end lost 2 bases, and 12 bases lay between the germline ends. This CDR3 spans 14 amino acids. CDR3 coding DNA: TGTGCCAGCAGTCTCACAGGACTACAAGAGACCCAGTACTTC. Amino acids: CASSLTGLQETQYF.

V gene TRBV10-3 combines with J gene TRBJ2-2; 7 positions match TRBD2. V shed 8 bases and J 3 bases; nucleotides not matched to a gene: 3. The CDR3 runs to 13 residues. Germline V gives CDR1 ENHRY, CDR2 SYGVKD. CDR3: CAIGLADTGELFF. In DNA form, the CDR3 reads TGTGCCATCGGCCTAGCGGACACCGGGGAGCTGTTTTTT.